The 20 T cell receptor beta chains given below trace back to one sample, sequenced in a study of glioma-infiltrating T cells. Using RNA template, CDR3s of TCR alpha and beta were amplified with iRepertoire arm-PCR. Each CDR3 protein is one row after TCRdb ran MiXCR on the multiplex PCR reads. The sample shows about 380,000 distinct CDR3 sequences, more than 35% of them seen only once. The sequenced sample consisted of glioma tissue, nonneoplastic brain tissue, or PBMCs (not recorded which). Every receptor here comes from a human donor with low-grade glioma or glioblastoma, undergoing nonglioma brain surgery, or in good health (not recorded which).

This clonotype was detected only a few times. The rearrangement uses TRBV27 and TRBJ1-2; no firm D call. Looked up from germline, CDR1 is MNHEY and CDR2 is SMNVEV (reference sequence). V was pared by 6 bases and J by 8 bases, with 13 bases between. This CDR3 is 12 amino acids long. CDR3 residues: CASRLPQGGYTF. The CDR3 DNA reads TGTGCCAGCAGACTACCCCAAGGGGGCTACACCTTC.

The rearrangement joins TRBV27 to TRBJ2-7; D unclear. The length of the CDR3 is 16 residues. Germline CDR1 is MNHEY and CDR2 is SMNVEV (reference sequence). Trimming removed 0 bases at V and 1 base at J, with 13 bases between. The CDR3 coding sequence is TGTGCCAGCAGTTTATCGAACCCGACCCATTCCTACGAGCAGTACTTC. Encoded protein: CASSLSNPTHSYEQYF.

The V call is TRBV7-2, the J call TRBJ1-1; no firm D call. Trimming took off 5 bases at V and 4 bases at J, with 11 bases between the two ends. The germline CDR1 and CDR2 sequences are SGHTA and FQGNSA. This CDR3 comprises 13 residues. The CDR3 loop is CASSLRWATEAFF. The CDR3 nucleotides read TGTGCCAGCAGCCTACGGTGGGCCACTGAAGCTTTCTTT.

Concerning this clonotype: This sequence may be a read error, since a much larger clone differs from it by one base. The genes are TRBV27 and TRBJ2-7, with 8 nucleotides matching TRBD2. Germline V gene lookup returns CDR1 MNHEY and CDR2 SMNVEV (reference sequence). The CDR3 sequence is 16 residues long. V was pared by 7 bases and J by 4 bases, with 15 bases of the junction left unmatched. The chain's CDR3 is CASTNTWTSPGYEQYF. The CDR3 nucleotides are TGTGCCAGCACCAACACCTGGACTAGCCCCGGGTACGAGCAGTACTTC.

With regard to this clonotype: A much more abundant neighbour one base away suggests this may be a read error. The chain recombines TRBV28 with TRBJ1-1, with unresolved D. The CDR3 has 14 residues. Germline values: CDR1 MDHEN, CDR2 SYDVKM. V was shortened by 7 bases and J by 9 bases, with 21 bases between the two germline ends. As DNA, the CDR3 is TGTGCCAGCATCGCCGGAGGGCTGAGCGCTAAAGCTTTCTTT. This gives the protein CASIAGGLSAKAFF.

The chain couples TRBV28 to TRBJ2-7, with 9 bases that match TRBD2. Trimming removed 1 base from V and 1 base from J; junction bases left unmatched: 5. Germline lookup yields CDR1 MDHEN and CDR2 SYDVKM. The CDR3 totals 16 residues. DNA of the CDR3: TGTGCCAGCAGTTTATTTCGGCTAGCGGGATCCTACGAGCAGTACTTC. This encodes CASSLFRLAGSYEQYF.

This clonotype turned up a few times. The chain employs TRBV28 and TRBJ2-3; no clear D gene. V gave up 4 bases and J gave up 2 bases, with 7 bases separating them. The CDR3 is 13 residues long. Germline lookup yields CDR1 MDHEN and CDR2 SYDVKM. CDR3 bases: TGTGCCAGCAGTTCGCTATTCACAGATACGCAGTATTTT. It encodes CASSSLFTDTQYF.

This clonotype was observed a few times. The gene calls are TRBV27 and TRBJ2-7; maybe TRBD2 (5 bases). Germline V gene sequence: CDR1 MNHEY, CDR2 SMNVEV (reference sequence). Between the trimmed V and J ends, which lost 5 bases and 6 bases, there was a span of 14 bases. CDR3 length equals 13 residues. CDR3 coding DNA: TGTGCCAGCAGTGCGACGGGGTTCGGCGAGCAGTACTTC. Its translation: CASSATGFGEQYF.

This CDR3 is CSATSTDRGSYEQYF. In nucleotides, the CDR3 is TGCAGTGCTACCTCAACCGACAGGGGCTCCTACGAGCAGTACTTC. The J gene is TRBJ2-7, the V gene TRBV20-1, with 8 positions matching TRBD1. CDR3 length equals 15 residues. Germline V gene data show CDR1 as DFQATT and CDR2 as SNEGSKA (reference sequence). Losses at the gene ends were 4 bases for V and 0 bases for J; bases not matched to a gene: 8.

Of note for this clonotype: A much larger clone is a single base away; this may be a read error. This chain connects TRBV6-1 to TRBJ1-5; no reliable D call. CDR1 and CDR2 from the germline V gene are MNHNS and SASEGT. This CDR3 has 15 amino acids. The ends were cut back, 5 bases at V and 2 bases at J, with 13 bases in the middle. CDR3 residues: CASSSAKGRNQPQHF. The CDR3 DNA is TGTGCCAGCAGTAGTGCCAAGGGTCGCAATCAGCCCCAGCATTTT.

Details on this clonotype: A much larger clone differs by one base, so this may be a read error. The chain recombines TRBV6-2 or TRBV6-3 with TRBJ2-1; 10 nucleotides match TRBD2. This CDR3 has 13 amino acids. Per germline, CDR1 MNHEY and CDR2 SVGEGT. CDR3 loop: CASKLAGLDEKFF. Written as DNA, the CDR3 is TGTGCCAGCAAACTAGCGGGGCTCGATGAGAAGTTCTTC.

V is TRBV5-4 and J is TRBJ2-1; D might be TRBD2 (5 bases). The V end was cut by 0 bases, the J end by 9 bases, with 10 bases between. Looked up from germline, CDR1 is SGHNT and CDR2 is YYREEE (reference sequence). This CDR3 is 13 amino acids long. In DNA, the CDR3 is TGTGCCAGCAGCTTGGAGGTAGCGACTGAGCAGTTCTTC. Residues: CASSLEVATEQFF.

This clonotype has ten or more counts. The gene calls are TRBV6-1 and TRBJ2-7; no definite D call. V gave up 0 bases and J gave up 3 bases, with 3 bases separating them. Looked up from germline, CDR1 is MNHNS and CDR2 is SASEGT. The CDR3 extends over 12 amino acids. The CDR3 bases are TGTGCCAGCAGTGAAGCCGGCTACGAGCAGTACTTC. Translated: CASSEAGYEQYF.

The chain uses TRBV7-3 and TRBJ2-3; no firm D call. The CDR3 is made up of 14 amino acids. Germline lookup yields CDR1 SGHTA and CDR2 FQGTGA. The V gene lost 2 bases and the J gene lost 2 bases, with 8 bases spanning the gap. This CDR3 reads CASSLEHDTDTQYF. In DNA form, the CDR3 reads TGTGCCAGCAGCTTAGAGCACGACACAGATACGCAGTATTTT.

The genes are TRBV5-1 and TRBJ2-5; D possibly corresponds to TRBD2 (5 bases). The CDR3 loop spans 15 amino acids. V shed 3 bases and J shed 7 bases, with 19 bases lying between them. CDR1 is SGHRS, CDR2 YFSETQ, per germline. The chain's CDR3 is CASSSSAGGGGTQYF. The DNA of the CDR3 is TGCGCCAGCAGCTCCTCGGCGGGTGGCGGAGGGACCCAGTACTTC.

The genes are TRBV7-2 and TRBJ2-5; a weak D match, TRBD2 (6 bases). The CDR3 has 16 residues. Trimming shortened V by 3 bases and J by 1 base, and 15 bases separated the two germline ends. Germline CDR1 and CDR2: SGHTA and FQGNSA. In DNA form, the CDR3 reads TGTGCCAGCAGCTTTAGCGGCCCCCCTCTCCAAGAGACCCAGTACTTC. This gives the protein CASSFSGPPLQETQYF.

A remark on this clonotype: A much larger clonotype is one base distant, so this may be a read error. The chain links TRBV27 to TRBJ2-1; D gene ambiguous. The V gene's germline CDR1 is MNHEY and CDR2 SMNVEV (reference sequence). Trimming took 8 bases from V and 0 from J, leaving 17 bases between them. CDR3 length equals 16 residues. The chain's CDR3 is CASRRYRTSSYNEQFF. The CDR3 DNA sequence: TGTGCCAGCCGACGATACAGAACAAGCTCCTACAATGAGCAGTTCTTC.

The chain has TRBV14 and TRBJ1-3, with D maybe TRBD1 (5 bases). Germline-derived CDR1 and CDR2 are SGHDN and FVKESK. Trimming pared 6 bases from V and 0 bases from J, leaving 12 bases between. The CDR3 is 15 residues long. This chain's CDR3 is CASRGGATSGNTIYF. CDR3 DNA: TGTGCCAGCAGAGGAGGGGCGACCTCTGGAAACACCATATATTTT.

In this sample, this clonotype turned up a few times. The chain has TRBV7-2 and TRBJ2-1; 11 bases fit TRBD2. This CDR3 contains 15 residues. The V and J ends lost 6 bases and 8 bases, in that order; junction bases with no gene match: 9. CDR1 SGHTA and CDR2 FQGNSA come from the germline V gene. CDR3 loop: CASRRTSGSVDEQFF. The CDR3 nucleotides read TGTGCCAGCAGGCGTACTAGCGGGAGTGTTGATGAGCAGTTCTTC.

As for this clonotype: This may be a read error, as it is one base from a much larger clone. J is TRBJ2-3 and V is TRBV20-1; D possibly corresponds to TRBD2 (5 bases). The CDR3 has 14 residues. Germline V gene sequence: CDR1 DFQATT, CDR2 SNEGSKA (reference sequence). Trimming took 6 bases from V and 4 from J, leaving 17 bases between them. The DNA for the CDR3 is TGCAGTGCCCTGCTGGGAGCCTACGCAGATACGCAGTATTTT. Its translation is CSALLGAYADTQYF.